This T cell receptor (beta chain) comes out of a study of CD8 T cells in Susac syndrome (dated by TCRdb to the late 2010s). Regarding the complete study: Repertoire sequencing was used to test whether CD8+ T cell activation and differentiation in Susac syndrome was antigen driven. The study compared CD8+ T cell repertoire clonality among over ten healthy donors, around 14 Susac syndrome patients and roughly 15 multiple sclerosis patients. Overall study outcomes, separate from this receptor: The TCR sequencing and HLA analysis was acknowledged to have included a relatively small number of individuals.

CDR1 SNHLY and CDR2 FYNNEI are derived from the germline V gene. The CDR3 spans 17 residues, from the cysteine through the phenylalanine. The only DNA kept is the CDR3, 51 bases in frame from the first base. Relative to germline, V is 3 bases shorter and J is 0 bases shorter, with 17 bases between their ends. In regard to this clonotype: Its target antigen remains unknown. No base qualities exist here, and no much larger clone lies one base off it.

Peripheral blood CD8+ and CD4+ T cells from healthy donors, Susac syndrome patients and multiple sclerosis patients were profiled by high-throughput TCR beta sequencing. Multiple sclerosis controls were treatment-naive patients with stable or active relapsing-remitting disease fulfilling revised McDonald criteria. Bulk CD8+ and CD4+ T cells were purified magnetically by negative isolation, whereas CD8+ TEMRA cells were enriched by FACS. Blood was collected in EDTA tubes and processed within 24 hours, with PBMCs isolated through density gradient centrifugation. PBMCs intended for TCR sequencing were cryopreserved in liquid nitrogen and were subsequently thawed in a 37 degrees C water bath. The sorted or isolated CD4+, CD8+ and CD8+ TEMRA cells reached a purity of at least 90%. RNA was extracted with the RNeasy kit and about 0.5 to 1 ug was reverse transcribed using random hexamers. The immunoSEQ multiplex PCR assay, which covers 54 Vbeta and 13 Jbeta segments, was used to amplify TCR beta CDR3 regions. PCR amplification bias was corrected using a synthetic template baseline for primer optimization and computational correction. As for the authors' bioinformatics: Reads were annotated to V, D and J genes per IMGT and analyzed with immunoSEQ Analyzer, keeping only productive sequences. Clonality was computed as one minus Shannon entropy normalized by log2 of the number of productive unique sequences. For each patient and control, public and private clones were evaluated among the 100 most prevalent clones. Clones were defined as Susac-specific when absent from the healthy and MS cohorts, from approximately 1,100 published viral clones and from other ImmuneACCESS disease sequences. TCRdb redid the processing of the public reads, applying fastp at Q25 and MiXCR, and retained in-frame beta chains. For every CDR3 protein sequence, its rows merge into one entry that carries the most common genes and DNA. TCRdb, not the authors, supplied the V and J calls. The sample contains roughly 150,000 distinct CDR3 sequences, approximately 94% of them found a single time. 0.2% to 0.25% of the sample belongs to the ten largest clones.

The rearrangement joined TRBV2 to TRBJ1-1, with no confident D gene call. This TCR was sampled from a human donor with multiple sclerosis. The sample consisted of CD8+ T cells from PBMCs. The nucleotides read TGTGCCAGCAGTGAGTCGACGGTAAGTCGGCTGAACACTGAAGCTTTCTTT. Its translation is CASSESTVSRLNTEAFF.